The clone carrying this T cell receptor beta chain was recorded at least ten times. The target antigen is unknown. Germline lookup yields CDR1 DFQATT and CDR2 SNEGSKA (reference sequence). The V gene end was trimmed by 3 bases and the J gene end by 7 bases; junction bases not matched to a gene: 19. The CDR3 extends over 17 amino acids. TCRdb analysed the reads with MiXCR anew, one entry per CDR3 protein. This table has some 300,000 distinct CDR3 sequences, about 9.2% appearing once. The data derive from a study of T cell repertoires in cytomegalovirus infection. Study-level background: Public TCR beta signatures provided an indication of both CMV infection and a matching HLA type.

Overall study results and limits: CMV-specific TCR beta clonotypes restricted by HLA-C were the ones dominating the ex vivo response. Carriers of CMV plus the relevant HLA were identified by cumulative public TCR beta family frequency.

Sequenced: PBMCs. The sequence derives from a human donor in good health (CMV status not recorded). Some clones in this sample may be carry-over from other donors' samples. The chain carries TRBV20-1 and TRBJ1-2; 8 nucleotides match TRBD1. CDR3 DNA: TGCAGTGCTAGCCCACCCCCCCCGACAGGGGACCTCTTTGGCTACACCTTC. Its translation: CSASPPPPTGDLFGYTF.